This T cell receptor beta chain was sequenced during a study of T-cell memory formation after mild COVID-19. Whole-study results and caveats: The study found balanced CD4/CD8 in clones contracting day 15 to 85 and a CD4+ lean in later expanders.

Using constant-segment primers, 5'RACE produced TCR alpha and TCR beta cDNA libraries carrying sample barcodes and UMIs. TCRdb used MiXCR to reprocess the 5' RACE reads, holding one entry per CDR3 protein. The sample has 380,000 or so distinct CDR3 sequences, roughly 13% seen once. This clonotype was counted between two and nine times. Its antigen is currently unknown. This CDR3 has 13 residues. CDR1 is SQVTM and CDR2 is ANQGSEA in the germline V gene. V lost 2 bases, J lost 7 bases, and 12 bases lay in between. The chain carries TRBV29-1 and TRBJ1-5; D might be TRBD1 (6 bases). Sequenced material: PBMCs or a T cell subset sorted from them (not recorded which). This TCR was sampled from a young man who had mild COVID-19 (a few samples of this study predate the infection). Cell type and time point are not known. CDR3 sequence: CSVEQGQDQPQHF. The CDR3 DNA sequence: TGCAGCGTTGAACAGGGACAAGACCAGCCCCAGCATTTT.